The T cell receptor (beta chain) under discussion was sequenced for a study of early T cells in non-severe SARS-CoV-2 infection. Study-level background: The study sequenced bulk RNA from unsorted whole blood, with chains unpaired.

With V trimmed by 3 bases and J by 6 bases, 5 bases remained unmatched. This CDR3 is built from 15 residues. CDR1 and CDR2 (germline): KGHDR, SFDVKD. Individual cDNA molecules carried attached unique molecular identifiers. MiXCR was run by TCRdb on the 5' RACE reads, yielding one entry per CDR3 protein. Of some 60,000 distinct CDR3 sequences in the sample, 10% to 15% were seen once. The sample in question was whole blood, obtained at baseline. The receptor was derived from an adult who was a healthcare worker with PCR-confirmed SARS-CoV-2 infection or an uninfected control (not recorded which). The V gene is TRBV24-1, the J gene TRBJ2-1, with 9 positions matching TRBD2. The CDR3: CATSDPSGTGNEQFF. DNA of the CDR3: TGTGCCACCAGTGATCCTAGCGGGACGGGCAATGAGCAGTTCTTC.